This TCR beta chain was sequenced for a study of T cells after yellow fever vaccination. TCRdb fed the 5' RACE reads into MiXCR, producing one record per CDR3 protein. This sample yields some 80,000 distinct CDR3 sequences, of which 13% are seen a single time; around 23% belongs to the top ten. CDR1 LGHDT and CDR2 YNNKEL come from the germline V gene (reference sequence). The CDR3 spans 16 residues. With V trimmed by 0 bases and J by 3 bases, 5 bases remained unmatched. Study observations and caveats: A weaker but faster secondary response was observed, peaking on day 5 versus 15. Booster samples showed a return of most primary-vaccination clones (roughly 96% CD4, around 88% CD8).

J is TRBJ2-7 and V is TRBV3-1; the match to TRBD1 covers 10 bases. The receptor comes from a man aged 18 to 29 who received the YFV17D yellow fever vaccine. The material was CD8+ T cells not binding an NS4B(214-222) dextramer, sorted from PBMCs, obtained roughly 20 days after the first yellow fever vaccination. CDR3 DNA: TGTGCCAGCAGCCAAGATCCGGGGGACAGGGGCTACGAGCAGTACTTC. Residues: CASSQDPGDRGYEQYF.